This TCR beta chain was documented in a study of vaccination effects on CD4 cells after COVID-19. Isolating CD4+ T cells followed less than 11 days of culture. Participants each got two BNT162b2 or mRNA-1273 vaccine doses. Vaccine recipients had no previous SARS-CoV-2 infection; their nucleocapsid antibodies were negative. About this clone: Its specificity is unknown.

The CDR3 spans 12 residues. Trimming took 8 bases from V and 10 from J, leaving 12 bases between them. Germline CDR1 and CDR2: ENHRY and SYGVKD. Profiling relied on immunoSEQ multiplex PCR, and the TCRdb table lists in-frame clones only, not all of them. Of about 66,000 clones in the sample, under 80% were seen once. Whole-study results and caveats: The study, lacking early post-infection timepoints, had few convalescent patients. By a late point after vaccination, infection- and vaccine-induced clones had shrunk markedly through clonal contraction.

This TCR was sampled from a human donor who received a COVID-19 vaccine. The chain carries TRBV10-3 and TRBJ1-6; possibly TRBD1 for D (5 bases). This specimen consisted of CD4+ T cells from PBMCs cultured without peptide, obtained after COVID-19 vaccination. The CDR3 here is CAIGTPKSPLHF. CDR3 DNA sequence: TGTGCCATCGGGACTCCGAAATCACCCCTCCACTTT.